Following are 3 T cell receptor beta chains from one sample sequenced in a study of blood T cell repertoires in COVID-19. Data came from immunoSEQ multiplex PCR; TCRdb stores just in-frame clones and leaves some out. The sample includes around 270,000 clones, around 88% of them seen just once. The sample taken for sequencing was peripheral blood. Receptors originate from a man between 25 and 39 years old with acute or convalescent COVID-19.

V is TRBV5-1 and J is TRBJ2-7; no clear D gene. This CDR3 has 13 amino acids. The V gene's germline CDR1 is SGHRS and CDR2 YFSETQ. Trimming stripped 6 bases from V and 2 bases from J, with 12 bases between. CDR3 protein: CASTRGEAYEQYF. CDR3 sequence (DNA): TGCGCCAGCACTCGCGGAGAAGCCTACGAGCAGTACTTC. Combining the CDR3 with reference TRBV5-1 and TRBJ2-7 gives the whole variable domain KAGVTQTPRYLIKTRGQQVTLSCSPISGHRSVSWYQQTPGQGLQFLFEYFSETQRNKGNFPGRFSGRQFSNSRSEMNVSTLELGDSALYLCASTRGEAYEQYFGPGTRLTVT.

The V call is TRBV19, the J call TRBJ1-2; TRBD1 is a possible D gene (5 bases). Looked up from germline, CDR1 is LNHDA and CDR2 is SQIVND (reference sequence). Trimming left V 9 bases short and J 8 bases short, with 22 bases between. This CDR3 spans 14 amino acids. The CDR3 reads CASNEALRAGGYTF. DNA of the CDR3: TGTGCCAGCAACGAGGCCCTCAGGGCCGGGGGCTACACCTTC.

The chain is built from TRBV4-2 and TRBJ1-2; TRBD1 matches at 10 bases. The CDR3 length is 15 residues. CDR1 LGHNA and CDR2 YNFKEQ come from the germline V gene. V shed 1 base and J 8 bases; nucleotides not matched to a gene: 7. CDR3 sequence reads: CASSQGRTGGVGYTF. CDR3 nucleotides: TGTGCCAGCAGCCAAGGACGGACAGGGGGAGTCGGCTACACCTTC.